This TCR beta chain was recovered during a study of blood T cell repertoires in COVID-19. The overall study: The United States, Italy and Spain were the sources of the acute and convalescent COVID-19 samples. From T cells, B-cell-depleted T cells, or PBMCs came the material, which was cDNA or gDNA.

Between the trimmed V and J ends, which lost 6 bases and 4 bases, there was a span of 14 bases. The CDR3 covers 14 residues. Looked up from germline, CDR1 is ENHRY and CDR2 is SYGVKD. Per the study methods: Amplified reference gene primers provided the basis for estimating nucleated cell counts. Sequencing was performed with immunoSEQ multiplex PCR; in TCRdb, only in-frame clones are kept and a portion is missing. That table is the source of V, J and clone size, and D and trimming were worked out from the DNA. The profile shows over 60,000 clones, roughly nine tenths of them singletons. This clone was seen once.

The TCR was taken from an elderly man with acute or convalescent COVID-19. The rearrangement links TRBV10-3 to TRBJ2-3, with D maybe TRBD1 (5 bases). The sequencing input was peripheral blood. The CDR3 spells CAIRDWSRADTQYF. CDR3 DNA: TGTGCCATCAGGGATTGGAGCAGGGCAGATACGCAGTATTTT.